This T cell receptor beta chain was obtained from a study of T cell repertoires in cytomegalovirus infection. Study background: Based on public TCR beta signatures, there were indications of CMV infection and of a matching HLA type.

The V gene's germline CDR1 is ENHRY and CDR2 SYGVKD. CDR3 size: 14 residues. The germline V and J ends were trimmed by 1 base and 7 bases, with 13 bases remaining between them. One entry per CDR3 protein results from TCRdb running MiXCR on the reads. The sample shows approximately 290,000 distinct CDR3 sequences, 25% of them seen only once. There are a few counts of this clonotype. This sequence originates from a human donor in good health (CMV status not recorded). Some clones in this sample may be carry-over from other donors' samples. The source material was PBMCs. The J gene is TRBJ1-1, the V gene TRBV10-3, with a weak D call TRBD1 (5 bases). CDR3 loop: CAISEWKGQGEAFF. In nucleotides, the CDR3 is TGTGCCATCAGTGAGTGGAAGGGGCAGGGTGAAGCTTTCTTT.